This T cell receptor (beta chain) is from a study of CD8 T cells in ankylosing spondylitis. Study-level findings and limits: Reportedly, matched ankylosing spondylitis synovial fluid was significantly enriched for disease-linked clones. Before this, some motif variants had been reported in reactive arthritis synovial fluid and blood. It appeared that ankylosing spondylitis blood was characterized by a TCR beta motif of several highly homologous variants.

As for this clonotype: The antigen remains unidentified.

5'-RACE, quantitative and with molecular barcodes, yielded the TCR beta libraries. MiXCR was run by TCRdb on the 5' RACE reads, yielding one entry per CDR3 protein. This sample carries some 840,000 distinct CDR3 sequences, 10% to 15% of them seen once, and the ten largest clones take approximately 0.51%. There are 13 residues in the CDR3. CDR1 and CDR2 (germline): DFQATT, SNEGSKA (reference sequence). V was trimmed by 0 bases and J by 6 bases, leaving 12 bases between them. This TCR was recovered from a male donor with ankylosing spondylitis. Sequenced material: blood, either unsorted or a sorted T cell fraction (not recorded which). The V and J genes are TRBV20-1 and TRBJ2-7; D gene ambiguous. In nucleotides, the CDR3 is TGCAGTGCTAGAGAAGCGACTTTGAGCGAGCAGTACTTC. It yields the protein CSAREATLSEQYF.